This T cell receptor (beta chain) was retrieved from a study of blood T cell repertoires in COVID-19. The wider study: From the United States, Italy and Spain came samples of acute and convalescent COVID-19.

From germline, CDR1 is SGHAT and CDR2 FQNNGV. The CDR3 has 13 residues. Trimming took off 1 base at V and 5 bases at J, with 8 bases between the two ends. The method was immunoSEQ multiplex PCR; TCRdb's version includes in-frame clones alone and lacks a portion of them. The table lists some 320,000 clones, around 87% of them singletons. This chain joins TRBV11-2 and TRBJ1-2; no definite D call. The material sequenced was PBMCs or T cells enriched from blood (not recorded which). The TCR sequence derives from a woman in her thirties who had recovered from COVID-19. The CDR3 DNA follows: TGTGCCAGCAGCTTAGTAGCGATGTATGGCTACACCTTC. This sequence encodes CASSLVAMYGYTF.